This TCR beta chain was captured in a study of spatial heterogeneity in lung cancer. Study summary: Raw reads contained each unique TCR and UMI combination more than ten times on average. Study outcomes and limitations: Resection saw ubiquitous expanded tumor TCRs appear in blood more than follow-up did.

The sample's time point: sample taken at primary tumor resection. From tumor, nontumor lung or frozen PBMC, whole RNA was taken unsorted for sequencing. The cohort: roughly 72 early-stage, untreated non-small cell lung cancer patients. Worth noting for this clonotype: Its antigen is unknown. In a library made to pick up alpha chains, this beta chain is a stray read with a size that means little.

Trimming shortened V by 2 bases and J by 3 bases, and 9 bases separated the two germline ends. CDR1 is SGHDN and CDR2 is FVKESK in the germline V gene. This CDR3 is built from 14 residues. In TCRdb, the 5' RACE reads were re-called with MiXCR into one record per CDR3 protein. The data hold 9,500 to 14,000 distinct CDR3 sequences, with less than 4% observed a single time. The receptor was derived from a female donor with early-stage non-small cell lung cancer. The rearrangement links TRBV14 to TRBJ2-3; D is perhaps TRBD1 (6 bases). The input for sequencing was PBMCs, taken at surgery. The CDR3, as DNA: TGTGCCAGCAGCCAAAACGGACAGACAGATACGCAGTATTTT. This sequence encodes CASSQNGQTDTQYF.